These T cell receptor beta chains were read from a single sample in a study of human T cells and chemical hapten exposure. TCRdb re-called the RACE reads through MiXCR, storing one row per CDR3 protein. The sample holds roughly 50,000 distinct CDR3 sequences, 9.9% seen once. Here the sequenced sample was whole blood, taken in connection with sensitization to the hapten diphenylcyclopropenone (DPC). All receptors come from a woman aged 40 to 49 with alopecia areata. Some clones in this sample may be carry-over from other donors' samples. Each CDR3 is given with its conserved first and last residue. D genes are given only for firm matches. For some rows the clone size is stated as once, few or many, or as a class when expanded; others skip it.

d_call	clone_size	v_call	j_call	cdr3_aa	cdr3_nt
NA	NA	TRBV20-1	TRBJ1-2	CSAIASLSNYGYTF	TGCAGTGCTATCGCCTCCCTTTCTAACTATGGCTACACCTTC
NA	few	TRBV30	TRBJ1-2	CAWSLGAYYGYTF	TGTGCCTGGAGCTTGGGGGCGTACTATGGCTACACCTTC
TRBD1	many	TRBV20-1	TRBJ1-2	CSAQGTGGLYGYTF	TGCAGTGCTCAGGGGACAGGGGGCTTGTATGGCTACACCTTC
TRBD2	many	TRBV6-1	TRBJ2-3	CASSEVRGGSTDTQYF	TGTGCCAGCAGTGAAGTCCGGGGGGGTAGCACAGATACGCAGTATTTT
TRBD1	few	TRBV12-3/TRBV12-4	TRBJ1-1	CASSSLDRPFIEAFF	TGTGCCAGCAGTTCCCTGGACAGGCCCTTTATCGAAGCTTTCTTT
NA	few	TRBV3-1	TRBJ2-2	CASSQAAPGFNTGELFF	TGTGCCAGCAGCCAAGCCGCCCCCGGATTTAACACCGGGGAGCTGTTTTTT
TRBD1	many	TRBV29-1	TRBJ1-1	CSAKTGIPEAFF	TGCAGCGCTAAGACAGGGATCCCTGAAGCTTTCTTT
NA	many	TRBV19	TRBJ2-2	CAAGTANTGELFF	TGTGCCGCGGGGACGGCGAACACCGGGGAGCTGTTTTTT
NA	NA	TRBV5-1	TRBJ2-5	CASSLAGSQETQYF	TGCGCCAGCAGCTTGGCGGGGAGCCAAGAGACCCAGTACTTC
TRBD1	many	TRBV3-1	TRBJ1-6	CASSPGTGSYNSPLHF	TGTGCCAGCAGCCCGGGGACAGGGAGCTATAATTCACCCCTCCACTTT
TRBD2	few	TRBV11-2	TRBJ2-5	CASSLRWSGGAAVETQYF	TGTGCCAGCAGCTTACGTTGGAGCGGGGGGGCCGCGGTAGAGACCCAGTACTTC
TRBD1	many	TRBV7-2	TRBJ2-7	CASSPGQAYRYEQYF	TGTGCCAGCAGCCCGGGACAGGCCTATCGTTACGAGCAGTACTTC
NA	many	TRBV9	TRBJ1-1	CASSVAGTEAFF	TGTGCCAGCAGCGTTGCGGGGACTGAAGCTTTCTTT
NA	many	TRBV11-2	TRBJ2-2	CASSLIFRELFF	TGTGCCAGCAGCCTAATTTTCCGGGAGCTGTTTTTT
NA	few	TRBV7-2	TRBJ2-1	CASSLYIRGGGNEQFF	TGTGCCAGCAGCTTATATATCAGGGGCGGAGGCAATGAGCAGTTCTTC
TRBD1	NA	TRBV7-9	TRBJ1-1	CASRLGGTGYSGTEAFF	TGTGCCAGCAGGTTGGGCGGGACAGGGTACTCAGGGACTGAAGCTTTCTTT
NA	many	TRBV7-3	TRBJ1-1	CASSVTGIMNTEAFF	TGTGCCAGCAGCGTCACAGGGATCATGAACACTGAAGCTTTCTTT
NA	few	TRBV7-3	TRBJ1-6	CASSFGPSSYNSPLHF	TGTGCCAGCAGCTTTGGACCGAGCTCCTATAATTCACCCCTCCACTTT
NA	NA	TRBV19	TRBJ1-4	CASRPDASTNEKLFF	TGTGCCAGTAGACCAGACGCTTCAACTAATGAAAAACTGTTTTTT
NA	NA	TRBV6-1	TRBJ2-7	CAGRWGGEQYF	TGTGCCGGCAGATGGGGTGGCGAGCAGTACTTC
NA	few	TRBV6-2/TRBV6-3	TRBJ2-1	CASSYQRLYVNNEQFF	TGTGCCAGCAGTTACCAGCGCCTGTATGTAAACAATGAGCAGTTCTTC
NA	NA	TRBV12-3/TRBV12-4	TRBJ2-7	CASSDLAPGVYEQYF	TGTGCCAGCAGTGATTTGGCCCCCGGGGTCTACGAGCAGTACTTC
TRBD2	few	TRBV6-1	TRBJ2-3	CASRRLAVADTQYF	TGTGCCAGCAGGCGGCTAGCGGTCGCGGATACGCAGTATTTT
NA	many	TRBV28	TRBJ1-2	CASSLTETYGYTF	TGTGCCAGCAGTTTAACGGAGACCTATGGCTACACCTTC
NA	NA	TRBV10-3	TRBJ1-6	CAISDRQNNSPLHF	TGTGCCATCAGTGACCGACAGAATAATTCACCCCTCCACTTT
TRBD2	NA	TRBV7-3	TRBJ2-1	CASSPISGGAKNEQFF	TGTGCCAGCAGCCCCATTAGCGGGGGGGCCAAAAATGAGCAGTTCTTC
NA	NA	TRBV15	TRBJ2-3	CATSRDRVGSARPDTQYF	TGTGCCACCAGCAGAGATAGGGTGGGCTCAGCGCGTCCAGATACGCAGTATTTT
NA	NA	TRBV2	TRBJ1-3	CASSETASGNTIYF	TGTGCCAGCAGTGAAACCGCCTCTGGAAACACCATATATTTT
TRBD2	NA	TRBV20-1	TRBJ2-6	CSARDILGTSGGAPPVLTF	TGCAGTGCTAGAGACATCTTGGGGACTAGCGGGGGGGCTCCCCCCGTCCTGACTTTC
NA	NA	TRBV6-5	TRBJ2-2	CASSPSTGGTGELFF	TGTGCCAGCAGTCCTTCGACCGGTGGAACCGGGGAGCTGTTTTTT
NA	many	TRBV3-1	TRBJ1-2	CASSQSSTGGNYGYTF	TGTGCCAGCAGCCAATCATCGACAGGAGGGAACTATGGCTACACCTTC
NA	few	TRBV7-8	TRBJ1-3	CATLLGYGYSGNTIYF	TGTGCGACCCTCTTGGGGTACGGCTACTCTGGAAACACCATATATTTT
TRBD2	many	TRBV2	TRBJ2-1	CASSEGGGGNNEQFF	TGTGCCAGCAGTGAAGGAGGCGGGGGGAACAATGAGCAGTTCTTC
NA	many	TRBV20-1	TRBJ2-1	CSAVYGTRSEQFF	TGCAGTGCTGTCTATGGGACCCGGAGTGAGCAGTTCTTC
TRBD1	NA	TRBV30	TRBJ2-7	CAWEQGATAYEQYF	TGTGCCTGGGAACAGGGGGCTACGGCCTACGAGCAGTACTTC
NA	few	TRBV25-1	TRBJ1-3	CASSETGAGNTIYF	TGTGCCAGCAGTGAAACAGGAGCTGGAAACACCATATATTTT
NA	NA	TRBV28	TRBJ2-7	CASSAPRDRSSYEQYF	TGTGCCAGCAGTGCTCCCCGGGACCGATCTTCCTACGAGCAGTACTTC
NA	few	TRBV5-4	TRBJ1-1	CASSVGRGNTEAFF	TGTGCCAGCAGCGTGGGGCGGGGGAACACTGAAGCTTTCTTT
TRBD1	NA	TRBV5-6	TRBJ2-7	CASSWGTGQNYEQYF	TGTGCCAGCAGCTGGGGGACAGGCCAAAACTACGAGCAGTACTTC
NA	many	TRBV29-1	TRBJ2-2	CSVDGDTGELFF	TGCAGCGTTGACGGGGACACCGGGGAGCTGTTTTTT
NA	NA	TRBV4-1	TRBJ1-1	CASSQEVGAGTEAFF	TGCGCCAGCAGCCAAGAGGTAGGGGCAGGTACTGAAGCTTTCTTT
TRBD1	NA	TRBV12-3/TRBV12-4	TRBJ1-5	CASTPPGTGPQPQHF	TGTGCCAGCACCCCTCCTGGGACAGGGCCTCAGCCCCAGCATTTT
TRBD2	NA	TRBV12-3/TRBV12-4	TRBJ2-5	CASRLGRGDETQYF	TGTGCCAGCCGACTGGGGCGGGGGGACGAGACCCAGTACTTC